The text below deals with one TCR beta chain. The antigen is undetermined. The CDR3 covers 16 residues. The J segment lost 4 bases and the V segment lost 5 bases, leaving 9 bases of the junction unmatched. CDR1 and CDR2 from the germline V gene are MNHEY and SMNVEV (reference sequence). Researchers ran the PCR with 60 Vbeta and 13 Jbeta primers. TCRdb's table, derived via immunoSEQ multiplex PCR, lists solely in-frame clones and lacks some. The data contain 150,000 to 170,000 clones, around 82% of them singletons. This record comes from a study of cytomegalovirus exposure and HLA in healthy donors. Study-wide findings and caveats: Links to common viral pathogens appeared, in a later analysis, for several of the most significant clusters. Cytomegalovirus status, reportedly, was diagnosed with high specificity and sensitivity by the classifier.

The sample taken for sequencing was PBMCs. The V and J genes are TRBV27 and TRBJ2-3; 10 bases map to TRBD2. The sequence was obtained from a woman aged 40 to 50 in good health and CMV-seropositive. CDR3 sequence: CASSPRSSGRSDTQYF. The CDR3 DNA follows: TGTGCCAGCAGTCCGCGGAGTAGCGGGAGGTCAGATACGCAGTATTTT.